The rows below give T cell receptor beta chains drawn from one sample of a study of T cells expressing NK-cell markers. TCRdb reprocessed the 5' RACE reads; each CDR3 protein has one entry and no DNA is given. The sample has 400,000 to 450,000 distinct CDR3 sequences, and its top ten clones hold more than 7%. Sequencing was performed on blood T cells: a sorted CD56 or NKG2C T cell subset, CD4+ or CD8+ T cells, or bulk PBMC T cells (not recorded which). These receptors were obtained from a woman aged 18 to 75 in good health. CDR3s include the opening cysteine and the closing phenylalanine or tryptophan.

CASSERASGFGSYEQYF	TRBV4-3	TRBJ2-7
CASSLVIAPRNRWDTIYF	TRBV5-5	TRBJ1-3
CASSYADRGRETQYF	TRBV5-6	TRBJ2-5
CSASDRVNTEAFF	TRBV20-1	TRBJ1-1
CASTWDRPNTGELFF	TRBV2	TRBJ2-2
CASSLLGQGSLNTEAFF	TRBV5-1	TRBJ1-1
CASSRSTSGVYNEQFF	TRBV7-2	TRBJ2-1
CSAMPGQVNSPLHF	TRBV20-1	TRBJ1-6
CASAETSGGYEQYF	TRBV28	TRBJ2-7
CASSLRGPNTEAFF	TRBV7-9	TRBJ1-1
CATTDTPDSYTDTQYF	TRBV6-2/TRBV6-3	TRBJ2-3
CASSKTGFNEQFF	TRBV12-3/TRBV12-4	TRBJ2-1
CASSTTAFGRHDEQYF	TRBV27	TRBJ2-7
CASSLNPGNTIYF	TRBV7-3	TRBJ1-3
CASRGGTGDRGTKAFF	TRBV12-3/TRBV12-4	TRBJ1-1
CAISVEDPIYGYTF	TRBV10-3	TRBJ1-2
CASSPLITQETQYF	TRBV18	TRBJ2-5
CASSRQGASYNEQFF	TRBV18	TRBJ2-1
CSVVGQPAGTDTQYF	TRBV29-1	TRBJ2-3
CASSLLASPPTDTQYF	TRBV7-8	TRBJ2-3
CSARLLIAGGPMLDTQYF	TRBV20-1	TRBJ2-3
CASTGLMRIGELFF	TRBV7-2	TRBJ2-2
CASSPLGVAGGSTDTQYF	TRBV4-2	TRBJ2-3
CASSGWTSPDNEQFF	TRBV5-4	TRBJ2-1
CASSRLAGNEQFF	TRBV7-9	TRBJ2-1
CSAPQENTEAFF	TRBV20-1	TRBJ1-1
CASTGGPYYNEQFF	TRBV6-2/TRBV6-3	TRBJ2-1
CASTEDSRAGNTIYF	TRBV2	TRBJ1-3
CASSSWGREIGEQYF	TRBV7-8	TRBJ2-7
CASSGDRINEQFF	TRBV11-1	TRBJ2-1
CASSRDRGAEKLFF	TRBV7-2	TRBJ1-4
CASSYSAGRSPYEQYF	TRBV6-2/TRBV6-3	TRBJ2-7
CSAREGGNTIYF	TRBV20-1	TRBJ1-3
CASRMGGSTGELFF	TRBV28	TRBJ2-2
CASSRPPDTQYF	TRBV3-1	TRBJ2-3
CASSLVVLAVTSTDTQYF	TRBV11-2	TRBJ2-3
CASSSRTIQETQYF	TRBV7-9	TRBJ2-5
CASSPGRDQNIQYF	TRBV4-2	TRBJ2-4
CASSRTGLQETQYF	TRBV9	TRBJ2-5
CAISQGQGHTDTRYF	TRBV10-3	TRBJ2-3
CATSTDWKNTEAFF	TRBV15	TRBJ1-1
CSASRDVAQHF	TRBV20-1	TRBJ1-5
CASSQEEGRTNEKLFF	TRBV4-3	TRBJ1-4
CASSSLTSGGAAYNEQFF	TRBV9	TRBJ2-1
CASSYSGEQFF	TRBV6-6	TRBJ2-1
CASSRRDFEETQYF	TRBV3-1	TRBJ2-5
CASSFRGANYGYTF	TRBV7-2	TRBJ1-2
CASSQDHGPSNQPQHF	TRBV4-3	TRBJ1-5
CASSLEAGHNEQFF	TRBV7-6	TRBJ2-1
CASSRTSGNKETQYF	TRBV5-4	TRBJ2-5
CASSRSAFGTNQPQHF	TRBV6-2/TRBV6-3	TRBJ1-5
CASSLSGTPDTQYF	TRBV27	TRBJ2-3
CASSPSRSGTGELFF	TRBV4-3	TRBJ2-2
CSARAGAQETQYF	TRBV20-1	TRBJ2-5
CAAHRDADQPQHF	TRBV6-6	TRBJ1-5
CATTKTGPTYEQYF	TRBV25-1	TRBJ2-7
CSARDPIWTGEQFF	TRBV20-1	TRBJ2-1